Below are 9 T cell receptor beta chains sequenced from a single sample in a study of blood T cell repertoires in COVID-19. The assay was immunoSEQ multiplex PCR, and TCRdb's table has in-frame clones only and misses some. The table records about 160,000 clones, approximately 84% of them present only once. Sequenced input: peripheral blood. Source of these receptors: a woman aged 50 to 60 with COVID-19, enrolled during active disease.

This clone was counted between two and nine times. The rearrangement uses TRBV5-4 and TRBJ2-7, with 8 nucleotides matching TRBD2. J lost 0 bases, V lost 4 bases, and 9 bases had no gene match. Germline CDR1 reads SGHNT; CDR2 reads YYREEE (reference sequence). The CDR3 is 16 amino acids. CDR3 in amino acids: CASSPGGAASSYEQYF. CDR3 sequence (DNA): TGTGCCAGCAGCCCGGGAGGGGCTGCCAGCTCCTACGAGCAGTACTTC.

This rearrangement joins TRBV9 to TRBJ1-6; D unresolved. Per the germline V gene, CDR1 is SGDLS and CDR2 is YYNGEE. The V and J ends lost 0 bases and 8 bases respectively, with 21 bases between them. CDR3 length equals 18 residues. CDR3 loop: CASSVDSPNTGSHSPLHF. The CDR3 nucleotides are TGTGCCAGCAGCGTAGATTCCCCAAATACGGGTTCGCATTCACCCCTCCACTTT.

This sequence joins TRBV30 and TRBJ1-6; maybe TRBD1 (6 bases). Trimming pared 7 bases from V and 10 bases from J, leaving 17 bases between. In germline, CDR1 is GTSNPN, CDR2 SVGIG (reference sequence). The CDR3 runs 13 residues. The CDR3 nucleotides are TGTGCCTTCGCACAGGGTAGATACTCACCCCTCCACTTT. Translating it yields CAFAQGRYSPLHF.

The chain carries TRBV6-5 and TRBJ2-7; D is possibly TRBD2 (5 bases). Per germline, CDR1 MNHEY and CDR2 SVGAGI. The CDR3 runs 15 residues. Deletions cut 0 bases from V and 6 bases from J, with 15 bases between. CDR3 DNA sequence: TGTGCCAGCAGTTACTCGAGGGCCGTAAACAGCGAGCAGTACTTC. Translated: CASSYSRAVNSEQYF.

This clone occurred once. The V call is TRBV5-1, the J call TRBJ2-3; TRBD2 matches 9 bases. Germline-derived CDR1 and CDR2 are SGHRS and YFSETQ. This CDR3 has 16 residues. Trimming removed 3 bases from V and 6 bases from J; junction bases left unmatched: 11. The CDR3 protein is CASSSTTGTSRDTQYF. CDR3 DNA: TGCGCCAGCAGCTCGACGACCGGGACTAGCAGGGATACGCAGTATTTT.

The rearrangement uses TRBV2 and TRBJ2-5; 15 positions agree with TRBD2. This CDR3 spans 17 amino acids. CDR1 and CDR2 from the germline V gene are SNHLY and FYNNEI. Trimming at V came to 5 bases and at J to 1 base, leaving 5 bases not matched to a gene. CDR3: CASSWTSGRVSQETQYF. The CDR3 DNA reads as TGTGCCAGCAGTTGGACTAGCGGGAGGGTGAGCCAAGAGACCCAGTACTTC.

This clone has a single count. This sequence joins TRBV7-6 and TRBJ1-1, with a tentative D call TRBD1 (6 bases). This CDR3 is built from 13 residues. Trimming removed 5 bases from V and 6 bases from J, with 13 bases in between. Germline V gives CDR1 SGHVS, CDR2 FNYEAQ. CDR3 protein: CASSRAGAAEAFF. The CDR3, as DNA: TGTGCCAGCAGCCGGGCGGGGGCCGCTGAAGCTTTCTTT.

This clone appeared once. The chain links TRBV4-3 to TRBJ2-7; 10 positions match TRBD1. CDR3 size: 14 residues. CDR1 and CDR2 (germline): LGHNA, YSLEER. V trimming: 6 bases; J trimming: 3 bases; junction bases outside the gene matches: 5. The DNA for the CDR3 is TGCGCCAGCAGTCGGGACAGGGGCTTCTACGAGCAGTACTTC. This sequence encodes CASSRDRGFYEQYF.

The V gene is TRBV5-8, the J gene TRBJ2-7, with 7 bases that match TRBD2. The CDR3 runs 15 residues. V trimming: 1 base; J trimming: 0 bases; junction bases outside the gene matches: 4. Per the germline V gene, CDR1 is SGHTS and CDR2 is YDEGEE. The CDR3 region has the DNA TGTGCCAGCAGCTTGTGGGGCGGGGGCTCCTACGAGCAGTACTTC. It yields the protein CASSLWGGGSYEQYF.